The clone carrying this TCR beta chain has a handful of counts. Its antigen is as yet unknown. V dropped 4 bases and J dropped 7; count of bases not matched to a gene: 11. CDR3 length: 17 amino acids. CDR1 is LGHDT and CDR2 is YNNKEL in the germline V gene (reference sequence). The data originate from a study of CD8 T cells in ankylosing spondylitis. Study outcomes and limitations: Ankylosing spondylitis blood seemed to carry a telltale TCR beta motif made of several highly homologous variants. CD8+ disease-linked clones were present at relatively low frequencies in blood.

TCRdb reprocessed the 5' RACE reads with MiXCR, giving one entry per CDR3 protein. Found here are over 450,000 distinct CDR3 sequences, about 12% of them singletons; the top ten hold over 6.5%. Sequenced material: blood, either unsorted or a sorted T cell fraction (not recorded which). This TCR was recovered from a male donor with ankylosing spondylitis. The chain links TRBV3-1 to TRBJ1-5, with TRBD1 matching 12 bases. CDR3 residues: CASSPGQGANLGQPQHF. The DNA of the CDR3 is TGTGCCAGCAGCCCGGGACAGGGGGCCAACCTGGGGCAGCCCCAGCATTTT.